Below are 10 T cell receptor beta chains sequenced from a single sample in a study of cytomegalovirus exposure and HLA in healthy donors. The primer mix had 60 Vbeta and 13 Jbeta primers. Profiling relied on immunoSEQ multiplex PCR, and the TCRdb table lists in-frame clones only, not all of them. The sample carries around 67,000 clones, about 60% recorded once. The sample was PBMCs. The receptors originated from a woman between 50 and 59 years old in good health and CMV-seronegative.

The rearrangement links TRBV27 to TRBJ2-1; 7 bases align to TRBD2. The germline gives CDR1 MNHEY, CDR2 SMNVEV (reference sequence). The CDR3 loop spans 18 amino acids. V shed 2 bases, J shed 6 bases, and the junction held 16 bases outside the gene matches. This CDR3 reads CASSLRRELARDANEQFF. The CDR3 DNA sequence: TGTGCCAGCAGTTTACGGCGAGAACTAGCGAGGGACGCCAATGAGCAGTTCTTC.

Only one count was recorded for this clone. The CDR3 DNA reads TGTGCCAGCAGCTTGGTGGACAGGGCCCTCTATGGCTACACCTTC. Amino acid sequence: CASSLVDRALYGYTF. This chain connects TRBV5-6 to TRBJ1-2, with 8 bases that match TRBD1. Looked up from germline, CDR1 is SGHDT and CDR2 is YYEEEE. The J segment lost 4 bases and the V segment lost 0 bases, leaving 5 bases of the junction unmatched. The CDR3 loop spans 15 amino acids.

Of note for this clone: One end of the junction varies from germline; a read error may be responsible. This chain joins TRBV5-1 and TRBJ2-3, with 16 bases identical to TRBD2. The CDR3 has 17 amino acids. Germline-derived CDR1 and CDR2 are SGHRS and YFSETQ. CDR3 in amino acids: CASSLERYGLGTSGRGF. DNA for the CDR3: TGCGCCAGCAGCTTAGAACGGTATGGGCTAGGGACTAGCGGGAGGGGTTTT.

The chain recombines TRBV7-9 with TRBJ1-2; 7 bases line up with TRBD1. Germline-derived CDR1 and CDR2 are SEHNR and FQNEAQ (reference sequence). The CDR3 is 14 amino acids. V lost 2 bases, J lost 7 bases, and 7 bases stayed unmatched. The CDR3 coding sequence is TGTGCCAGCAGCTTAACGGGGAAGGGGGCTGGCTACACCTTC. Translation gives CASSLTGKGAGYTF.

The J gene is TRBJ2-5, the V gene TRBV10-2, with 9 positions matching TRBD1. The CDR3 loop spans 18 amino acids. J was trimmed by 0 bases and V by 4 bases; bases with no gene match: 12. Germline CDR1 reads WSHSY; CDR2 reads SAAADI. CDR3 loop: CASSGRHRGQGHQETQYF. The DNA for the CDR3 is TGCGCCAGCAGTGGCAGACACAGGGGGCAGGGCCACCAAGAGACCCAGTACTTC.

The chain has TRBV19 and TRBJ1-5, with D possibly matching TRBD1 (5 bases). The germline V and J ends were trimmed by 1 base and 3 bases, with 7 bases remaining between them. Per the germline V gene, CDR1 is LNHDA and CDR2 is SQIVND (reference sequence). The CDR3 extends over 14 amino acids. The CDR3 sequence: CASSIGQTNQPQHF. The CDR3, as DNA: TGTGCCAGTAGTATAGGACAGACCAATCAGCCCCAGCATTTT.

This clone occurred a few times. The V call is TRBV18, the J call TRBJ2-7, with 7 bases lining up with TRBD2. The CDR3 runs 14 residues. The J segment lost 2 bases and the V segment lost 3 bases, leaving 4 bases of the junction unmatched. Germline V gene sequence: CDR1 KGHSH, CDR2 LQKENI. The chain's CDR3 is CASSPAGTTYEQYF. The CDR3 nucleotides read TGTGCCAGCTCACCTGCCGGGACTACCTACGAGCAGTACTTC.

V is TRBV5-1 and J is TRBJ1-2; TRBD1 agrees at 7 bases. The CDR3 consists of 13 residues. The trim removed 4 bases at V and 4 bases at J, leaving 4 bases unmatched. Germline loops: CDR1 SGHRS, CDR2 YFSETQ. CDR3 amino acids: CASSRDSRYGYTF. The CDR3 DNA reads TGCGCCAGCAGCCGGGACAGTCGCTATGGCTACACCTTC.

This clone came up a few times. The gene calls are TRBV28 and TRBJ2-2, with a possible D match to TRBD1 (5 bases). The CDR3 length is 17 residues. Looked up from germline, CDR1 is MDHEN and CDR2 is SYDVKM. Trimming cost V 3 bases and J 2 bases, with 16 bases left between them. The CDR3 sequence: CASSLRLTGFNTGELFF. As DNA, the CDR3 is TGTGCCAGCAGTTTGCGCCTTACAGGATTCAACACCGGGGAGCTGTTTTTT.

This clone has a handful of counts. The chain uses TRBV6-5 and TRBJ1-1, with TRBD1 identical over 7 bases. Trimming at V came to 6 bases and at J to 1 base, leaving 5 bases not matched to a gene. CDR1 is MNHEY and CDR2 is SVGAGI in the germline V gene. The CDR3 is 14 amino acids. CDR3 protein: CASRTGTANTEAFF. The CDR3 coding sequence is TGTGCCAGCAGAACCGGGACAGCGAACACTGAAGCTTTCTTT.